The clone carrying this T cell receptor beta chain was seen more than once but under ten times. This sample is part of a study of blood T cell repertoires in COVID-19. Study background: T cells, B-cell-depleted T cells, or PBMCs supplied cDNA or gDNA.

The length of the CDR3 is 14 residues. Germline V CDR1 and CDR2: SEHNR, FQNEAQ (reference sequence). V lost 6 bases and J lost 4, with 16 bases in between. Per the original data handling: Amplification of reference gene primers was used by the study to estimate nucleated cell counts. Data came from immunoSEQ multiplex PCR; TCRdb stores just in-frame clones and leaves some out. The DNA gave D and trimming, while V, J and clone size come from that table. The sample holds 200,000 to 300,000 clones, 83% seen once. The rearrangement uses TRBV7-9 and TRBJ2-7, with D possibly matching TRBD1 (6 bases). Input material: peripheral blood. This clonotype was sampled from a human donor in a cohort sampled during active COVID-19. The CDR3 protein is CASSISGTSYEQYF. Here the CDR3 DNA reads TGTGCCAGCAGTATTTCAGGGACAAGTTACGAGCAGTACTTC.